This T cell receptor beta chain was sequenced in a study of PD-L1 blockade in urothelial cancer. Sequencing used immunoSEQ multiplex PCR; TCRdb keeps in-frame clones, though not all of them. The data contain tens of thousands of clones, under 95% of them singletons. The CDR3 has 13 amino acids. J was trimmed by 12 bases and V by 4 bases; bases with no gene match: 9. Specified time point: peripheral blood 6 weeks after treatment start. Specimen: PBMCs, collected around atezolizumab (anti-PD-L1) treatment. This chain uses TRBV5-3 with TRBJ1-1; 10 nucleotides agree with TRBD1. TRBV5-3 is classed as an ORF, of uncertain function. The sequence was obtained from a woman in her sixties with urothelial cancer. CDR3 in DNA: TGTGCCAGAAGCGGAAGACAGGGGGCGAGAACTTTCTTT. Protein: CARSGRQGARTFF.